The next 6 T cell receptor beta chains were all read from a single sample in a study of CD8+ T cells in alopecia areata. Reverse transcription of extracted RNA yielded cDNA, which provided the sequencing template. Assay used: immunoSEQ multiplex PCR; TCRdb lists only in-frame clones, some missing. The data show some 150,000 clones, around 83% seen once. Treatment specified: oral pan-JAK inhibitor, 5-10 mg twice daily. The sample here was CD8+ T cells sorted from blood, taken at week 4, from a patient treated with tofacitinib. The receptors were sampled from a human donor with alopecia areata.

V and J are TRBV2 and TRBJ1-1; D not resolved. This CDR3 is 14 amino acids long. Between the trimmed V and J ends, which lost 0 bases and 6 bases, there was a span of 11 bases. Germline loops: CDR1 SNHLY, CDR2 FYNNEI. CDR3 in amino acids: CASSEALVAAEAFF. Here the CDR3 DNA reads TGTGCCAGCAGTGAAGCGCTGGTGGCCGCTGAAGCTTTCTTT.

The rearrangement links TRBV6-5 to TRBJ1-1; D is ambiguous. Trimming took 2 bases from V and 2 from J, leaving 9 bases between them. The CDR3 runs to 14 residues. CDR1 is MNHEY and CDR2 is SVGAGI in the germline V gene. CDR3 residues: CASSYAGGNTEAFF. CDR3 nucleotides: TGTGCCAGCAGTTACGCGGGAGGTAACACTGAAGCTTTCTTT.

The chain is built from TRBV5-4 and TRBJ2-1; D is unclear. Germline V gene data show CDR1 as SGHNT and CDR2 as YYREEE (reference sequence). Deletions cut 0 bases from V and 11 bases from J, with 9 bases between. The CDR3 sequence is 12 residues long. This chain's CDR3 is CASSLESPQQFF. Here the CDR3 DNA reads TGTGCCAGCAGCTTGGAATCTCCGCAGCAGTTCTTC.

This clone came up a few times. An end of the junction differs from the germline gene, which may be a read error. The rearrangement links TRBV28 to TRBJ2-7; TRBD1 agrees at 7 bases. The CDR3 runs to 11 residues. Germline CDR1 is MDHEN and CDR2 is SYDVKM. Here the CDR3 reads CAIQGTAFWHF. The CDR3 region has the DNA TGTGCCATCCAAGGGACAGCGTTTTGGCACTTC.

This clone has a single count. CDR3 in amino acids: CASSWTGSSRGYTF. Written as DNA, the CDR3 is TGTGCCAGCAGTTGGACAGGGTCCTCGCGAGGCTACACCTTC. The chain joins TRBV28 to TRBJ1-2; 8 nucleotides agree with TRBD1. Germline CDR1 MDHEN, CDR2 SYDVKM. The CDR3 length is 14 residues. V lost 4 bases to trimming and J lost 8 bases; unmatched junction nucleotides: 9.

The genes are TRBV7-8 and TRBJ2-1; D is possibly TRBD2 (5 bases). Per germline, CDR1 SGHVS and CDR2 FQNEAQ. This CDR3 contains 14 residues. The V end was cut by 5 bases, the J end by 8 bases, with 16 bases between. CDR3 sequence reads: CASSARTSGDEQFF. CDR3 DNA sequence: TGTGCCAGCAGCGCCCGGACCAGCGGCGATGAGCAGTTCTTC. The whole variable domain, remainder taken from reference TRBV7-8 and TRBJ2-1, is GAGVSQSPRYKVAKRGQDVALRCDPISGHVSLFWYQQALGQGPEFLTYFQNEAQLDKSGLPSDRFFAERPEGSVSTLKIQRTQQEDSAVYLCASSARTSGDEQFFGPGTRLTVL.